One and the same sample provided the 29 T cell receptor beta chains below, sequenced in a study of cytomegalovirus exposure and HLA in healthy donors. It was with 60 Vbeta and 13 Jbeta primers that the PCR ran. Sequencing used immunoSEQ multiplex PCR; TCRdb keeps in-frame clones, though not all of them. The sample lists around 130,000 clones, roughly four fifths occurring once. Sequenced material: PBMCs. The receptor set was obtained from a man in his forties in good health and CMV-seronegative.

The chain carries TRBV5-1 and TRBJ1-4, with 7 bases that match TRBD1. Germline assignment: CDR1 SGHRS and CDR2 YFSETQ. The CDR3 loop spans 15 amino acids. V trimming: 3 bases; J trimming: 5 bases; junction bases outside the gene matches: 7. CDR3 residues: CASSWAGTENEKLFF. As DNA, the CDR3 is TGCGCCAGCAGCTGGGCCGGGACAGAAAATGAAAAACTGTTTTTT.

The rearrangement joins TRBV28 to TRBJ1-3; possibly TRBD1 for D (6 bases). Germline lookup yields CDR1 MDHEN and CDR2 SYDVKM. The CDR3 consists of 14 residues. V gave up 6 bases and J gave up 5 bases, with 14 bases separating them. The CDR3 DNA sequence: TGTGCCAGCAGGACAGGTGAATGGAGAAACACCATATATTTT. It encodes CASRTGEWRNTIYF.

The DNA for the CDR3 is TGTGCCAGCAGCTTGGGGTTTGAGTTTAGCTCCTACAATGAGCAGTTCTTC. It is translated as CASSLGFEFSSYNEQFF. The rearrangement links TRBV5-5 to TRBJ2-1; no reliable D call. The germline V gene has CDR1 SGHKS and CDR2 YYEKEE (reference sequence). CDR3 length: 17 amino acids. Trimming pared 0 bases from V and 0 bases from J, leaving 13 bases between.

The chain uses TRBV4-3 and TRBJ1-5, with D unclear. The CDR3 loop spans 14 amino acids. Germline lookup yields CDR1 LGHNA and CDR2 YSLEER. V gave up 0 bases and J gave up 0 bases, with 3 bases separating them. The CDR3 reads CASSQDFSNQPQHF. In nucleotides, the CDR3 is TGCGCCAGCAGCCAAGACTTTAGCAATCAGCCCCAGCATTTT.

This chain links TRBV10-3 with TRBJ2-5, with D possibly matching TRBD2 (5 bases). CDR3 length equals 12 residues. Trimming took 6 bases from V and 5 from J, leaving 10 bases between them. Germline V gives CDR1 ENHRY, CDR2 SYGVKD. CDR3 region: CAIRDSTETQYF. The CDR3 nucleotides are TGTGCCATCAGGGACTCTACGGAGACCCAGTACTTC.

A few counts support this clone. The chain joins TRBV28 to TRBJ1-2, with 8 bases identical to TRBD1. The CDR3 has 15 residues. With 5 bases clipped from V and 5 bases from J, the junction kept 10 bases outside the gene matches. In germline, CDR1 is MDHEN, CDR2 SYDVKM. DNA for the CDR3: TGTGCCAGCAGTGGACAGGGTAGGGGTCGATATGGCTACACCTTC. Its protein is CASSGQGRGRYGYTF.

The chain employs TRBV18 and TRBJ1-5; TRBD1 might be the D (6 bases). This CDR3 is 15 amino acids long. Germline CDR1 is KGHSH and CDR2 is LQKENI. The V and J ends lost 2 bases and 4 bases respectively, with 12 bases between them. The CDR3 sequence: CASSPKDSQNQPQHF. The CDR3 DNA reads TGTGCCAGCTCACCAAAGGACAGTCAGAATCAGCCCCAGCATTTT.

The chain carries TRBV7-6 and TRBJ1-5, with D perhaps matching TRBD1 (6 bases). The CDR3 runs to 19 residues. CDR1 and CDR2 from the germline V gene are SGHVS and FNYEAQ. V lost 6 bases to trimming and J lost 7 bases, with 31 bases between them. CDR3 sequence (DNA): TGTGCCAGCAGTCTAGCGGGTATGGGGGGCGGGTTTTTGGTCCAGCCCCAGCATTTT. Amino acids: CASSLAGMGGGFLVQPQHF.

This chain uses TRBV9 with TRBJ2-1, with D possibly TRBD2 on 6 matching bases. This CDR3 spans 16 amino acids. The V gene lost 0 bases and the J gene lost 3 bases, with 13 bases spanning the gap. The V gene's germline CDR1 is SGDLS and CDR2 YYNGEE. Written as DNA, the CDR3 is TGTGCCAGCAGCGTAGGGAATAGCGGTGACTACAATGAGCAGTTCTTC. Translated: CASSVGNSGDYNEQFF.

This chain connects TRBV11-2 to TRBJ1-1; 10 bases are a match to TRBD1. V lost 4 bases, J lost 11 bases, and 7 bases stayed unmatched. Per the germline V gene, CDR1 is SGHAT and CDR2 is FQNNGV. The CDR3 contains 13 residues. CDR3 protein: CASSSGTGAGAFF. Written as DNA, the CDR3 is TGTGCCAGCAGCTCCGGGACAGGGGCCGGTGCTTTCTTT.

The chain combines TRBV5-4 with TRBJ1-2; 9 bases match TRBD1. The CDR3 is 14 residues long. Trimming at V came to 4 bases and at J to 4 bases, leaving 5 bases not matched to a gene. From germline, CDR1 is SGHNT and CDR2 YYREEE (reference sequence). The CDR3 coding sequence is TGTGCCAGCAGCCCGGACAGGGGCGGCTATGGCTACACCTTC. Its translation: CASSPDRGGYGYTF.

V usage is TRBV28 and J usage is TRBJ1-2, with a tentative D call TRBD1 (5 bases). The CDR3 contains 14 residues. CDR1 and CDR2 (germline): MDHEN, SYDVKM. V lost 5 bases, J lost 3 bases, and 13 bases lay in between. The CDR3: CASSLPGLYYGYTF. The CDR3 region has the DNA TGTGCCAGCAGTCTTCCAGGGCTATACTATGGCTACACCTTC.

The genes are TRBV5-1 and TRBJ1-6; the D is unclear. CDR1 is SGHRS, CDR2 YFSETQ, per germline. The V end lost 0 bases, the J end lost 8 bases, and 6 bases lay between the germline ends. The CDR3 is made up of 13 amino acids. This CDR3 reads CASSLAVDSPLHF. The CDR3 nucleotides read TGCGCCAGCAGCTTGGCCGTCGATTCACCCCTCCACTTT. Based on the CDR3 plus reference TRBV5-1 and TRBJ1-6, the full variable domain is KAGVTQTPRYLIKTRGQQVTLSCSPISGHRSVSWYQQTPGQGLQFLFEYFSETQRNKGNFPGRFSGRQFSNSRSEMNVSTLELGDSALYLCASSLAVDSPLHFGNGTRLTVT.

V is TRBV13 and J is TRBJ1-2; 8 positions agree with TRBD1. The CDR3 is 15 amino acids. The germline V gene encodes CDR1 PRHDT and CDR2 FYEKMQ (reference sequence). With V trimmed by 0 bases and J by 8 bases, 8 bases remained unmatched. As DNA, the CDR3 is TGTGCCAGCAGCTTAGGCCCGACAGGGGTTGGCGGCTACACCTTC. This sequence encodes CASSLGPTGVGGYTF.

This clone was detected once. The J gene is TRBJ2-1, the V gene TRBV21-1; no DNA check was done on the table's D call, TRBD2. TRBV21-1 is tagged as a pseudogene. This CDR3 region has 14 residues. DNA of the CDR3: TGTGCCAGCAGCAAAGGCGGGGGGGCCGGTGAGCAGTTCTTC. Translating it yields CASSKGGGAGEQFF.

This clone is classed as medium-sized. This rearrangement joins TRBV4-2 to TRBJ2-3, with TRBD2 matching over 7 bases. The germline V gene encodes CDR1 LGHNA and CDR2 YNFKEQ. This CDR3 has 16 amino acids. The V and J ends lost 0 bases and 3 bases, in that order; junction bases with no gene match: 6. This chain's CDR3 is CASSQDPGSGTDTQYF. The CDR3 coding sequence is TGTGCCAGCAGCCAAGATCCGGGTAGCGGGACAGATACGCAGTATTTT.

CDR3 sequence (DNA): TGTGCCAGCAGCTTGGGGGACAGGGGTCCATATGGCTACACCTTC. This codes for CASSLGDRGPYGYTF. The chain carries TRBV5-6 and TRBJ1-2; the match to TRBD1 covers 10 bases. Germline V lookup: CDR1 SGHDT, CDR2 YYEEEE. CDR3 length: 15 residues. V trimming: 0 bases; J trimming: 5 bases; junction bases outside the gene matches: 4.

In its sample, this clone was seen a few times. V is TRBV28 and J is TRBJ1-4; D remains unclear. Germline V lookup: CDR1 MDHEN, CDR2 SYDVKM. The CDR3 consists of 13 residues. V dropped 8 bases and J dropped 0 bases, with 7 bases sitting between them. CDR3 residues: CASASTTNEKLFF. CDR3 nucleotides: TGTGCCAGCGCCTCTACAACTAATGAAAAACTGTTTTTT. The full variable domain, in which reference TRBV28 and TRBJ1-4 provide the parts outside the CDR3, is DVKVTQSSRYLVKRTGEKVFLECVQDMDHENMFWYRQDPGLGLRLIYFSYDVKMKEKGDIPEGYSVSREKKERFSLILESASTNQTSMYLCASASTTNEKLFFGSGTQLSVL.

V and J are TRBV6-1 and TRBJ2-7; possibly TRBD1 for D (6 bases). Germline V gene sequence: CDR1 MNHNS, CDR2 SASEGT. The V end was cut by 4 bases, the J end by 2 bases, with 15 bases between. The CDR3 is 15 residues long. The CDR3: CASSAQQGTPYEQYF. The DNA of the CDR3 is TGTGCCAGCAGTGCGCAACAGGGTACTCCCTACGAGCAGTACTTC.

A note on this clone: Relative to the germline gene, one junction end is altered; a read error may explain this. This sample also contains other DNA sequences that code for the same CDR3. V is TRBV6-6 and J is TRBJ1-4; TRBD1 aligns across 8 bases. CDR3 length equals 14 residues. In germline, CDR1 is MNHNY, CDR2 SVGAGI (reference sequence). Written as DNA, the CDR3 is TGTGCCAGCAGCACAGGGGGGACGAATGAAAAGCTGTTTTTT. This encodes CASSTGGTNEKLFF.

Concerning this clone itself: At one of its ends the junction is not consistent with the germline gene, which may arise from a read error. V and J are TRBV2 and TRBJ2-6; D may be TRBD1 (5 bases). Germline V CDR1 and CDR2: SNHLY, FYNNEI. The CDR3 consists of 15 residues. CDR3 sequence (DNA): TGTGCCAGCAGCCAGGCGTCCTCTGGGGCCAACGGCCTGACTTTC. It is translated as CASSQASSGANGLTF. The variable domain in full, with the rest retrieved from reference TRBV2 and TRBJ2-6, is EPEVTQTPSHQVTQMGQEVILRCVPISNHLYFYWYRQILGQKVEFLVSFYNNEISEKSEIFDDQFSVERPDGSNFTLKIRSTKLEDSAMYFCASSQASSGANGLTFGAGSRLTVL.

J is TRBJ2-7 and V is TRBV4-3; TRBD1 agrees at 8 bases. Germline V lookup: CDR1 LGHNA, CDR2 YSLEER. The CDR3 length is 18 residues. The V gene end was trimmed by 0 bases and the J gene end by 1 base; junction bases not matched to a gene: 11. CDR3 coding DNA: TGCGCCAGCAGCCAAGATCCACCGGGACAGGAATATTCCTACGAGCAGTACTTC. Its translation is CASSQDPPGQEYSYEQYF.

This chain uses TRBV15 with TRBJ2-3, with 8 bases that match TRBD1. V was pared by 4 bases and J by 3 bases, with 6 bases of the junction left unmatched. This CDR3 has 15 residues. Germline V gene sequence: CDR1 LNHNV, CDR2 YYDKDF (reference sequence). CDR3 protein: CATSTLDRETDTQYF. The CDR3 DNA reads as TGTGCCACCAGCACCTTGGACAGGGAGACAGATACGCAGTATTTT.

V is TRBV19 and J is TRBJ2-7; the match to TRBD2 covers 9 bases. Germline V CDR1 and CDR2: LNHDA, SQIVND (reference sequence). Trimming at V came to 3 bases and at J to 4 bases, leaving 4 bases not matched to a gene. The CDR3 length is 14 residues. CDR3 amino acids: CASSISSGSYEQYF. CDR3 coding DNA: TGTGCCAGTAGTATTAGTAGCGGGAGTTACGAGCAGTACTTC.

The CDR3 spells CATSRGVRGGGVPYEQYF. CDR3 sequence (DNA): TGTGCCACCAGCAGAGGGGTGAGGGGAGGAGGAGTTCCCTACGAGCAGTACTTC. V and J are TRBV15 and TRBJ2-7, with D maybe TRBD2 (6 bases). Germline CDR1 is LNHNV and CDR2 is YYDKDF (reference sequence). This CDR3 comprises 18 residues. The V end lost 1 base, the J end lost 2 bases, and 21 bases lay between the germline ends. The full variable domain, in which reference TRBV15 and TRBJ2-7 provide the parts outside the CDR3, is DAMVIQNPRYQVTQFGKPVTLSCSQTLNHNVMYWYQQKSSQAPKLLFHYYDKDFNNEADTPDNFQSRRPNTSFCFLDIRSPGLGDTAMYLCATSRGVRGGGVPYEQYFGPGTRLTVT.

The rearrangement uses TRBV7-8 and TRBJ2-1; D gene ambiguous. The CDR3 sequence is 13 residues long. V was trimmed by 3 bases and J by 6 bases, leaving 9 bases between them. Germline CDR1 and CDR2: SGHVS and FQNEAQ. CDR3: CASSFLTANEQFF. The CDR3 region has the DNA TGTGCCAGCAGCTTCTTGACTGCCAATGAGCAGTTCTTC.

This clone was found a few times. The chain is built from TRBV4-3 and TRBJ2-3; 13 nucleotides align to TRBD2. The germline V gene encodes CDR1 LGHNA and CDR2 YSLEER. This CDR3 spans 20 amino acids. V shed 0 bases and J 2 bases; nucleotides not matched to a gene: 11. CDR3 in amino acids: CASSQDIWTSGGVYTDTQYF. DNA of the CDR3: TGCGCCAGCAGCCAAGATATTTGGACTAGCGGGGGCGTCTACACAGATACGCAGTATTTT.

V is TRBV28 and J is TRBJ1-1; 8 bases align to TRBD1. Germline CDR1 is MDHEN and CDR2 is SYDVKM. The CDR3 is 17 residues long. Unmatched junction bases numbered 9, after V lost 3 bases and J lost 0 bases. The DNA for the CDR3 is TGTGCCAGCAGTTTCGGGACAGGACGAACCCTGAACACTGAAGCTTTCTTT. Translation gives CASSFGTGRTLNTEAFF.

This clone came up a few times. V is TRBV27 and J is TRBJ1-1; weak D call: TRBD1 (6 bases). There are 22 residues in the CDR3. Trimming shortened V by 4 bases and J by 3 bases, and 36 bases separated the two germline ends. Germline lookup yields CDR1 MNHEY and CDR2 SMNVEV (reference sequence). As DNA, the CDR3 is TGTGCCAGCAGTTGCCCCGAACTGCCTAGACAGGCCCCCAACCCAAATGACACTGAAGCTTTCTTT. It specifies CASSCPELPRQAPNPNDTEAFF.